These 2 T cell receptor beta chains originate from one sample sequenced in a study of OX40 agonist ivuxolimab in advanced cancers. Repertoires were generated with immunoSEQ multiplex PCR, while TCRdb's copy carries only in-frame clones and drops some. The repertoire holds 13,000 or so clones, with around 80% as singletons. Specimen: CD4+ or CD8+ T cells sorted from blood, collected in a trial of the OX40 agonist ivuxolimab. The receptors derive from an adult with an advanced solid tumor such as melanoma, head and neck, liver or kidney cancer.

This clone occurred a few times. J is TRBJ2-3 and V is TRBV9, with 14 bases matching TRBD2. The germline CDR1 and CDR2 sequences are SGDLS and YYNGEE. J lost 2 bases, V lost 4 bases, and 6 bases had no gene match. The CDR3 consists of 17 residues. In nucleotides, the CDR3 is TGTGCCAGCAGCTACGGACTAGCGGGGGGTTTCACAGATACGCAGTATTTT. Its translation: CASSYGLAGGFTDTQYF.

Points on this clone: The CDR3 ends on some other residue instead of the conserved phenylalanine or tryptophan, so this is likely a read error. The DNA is omitted, as the CDR3 cannot be located on it reliably, and the CDR3 follows TCRdb's listing. The chain uses TRBV11-2 and TRBJ1-2; no check of the table's D call, TRBD1, against the DNA was made. The CDR3 is made up of 15 amino acids, end residues included. In germline, CDR1 is SGHAT, CDR2 FQNNGV. The CDR3: CASSLAGTGQRVSTS.